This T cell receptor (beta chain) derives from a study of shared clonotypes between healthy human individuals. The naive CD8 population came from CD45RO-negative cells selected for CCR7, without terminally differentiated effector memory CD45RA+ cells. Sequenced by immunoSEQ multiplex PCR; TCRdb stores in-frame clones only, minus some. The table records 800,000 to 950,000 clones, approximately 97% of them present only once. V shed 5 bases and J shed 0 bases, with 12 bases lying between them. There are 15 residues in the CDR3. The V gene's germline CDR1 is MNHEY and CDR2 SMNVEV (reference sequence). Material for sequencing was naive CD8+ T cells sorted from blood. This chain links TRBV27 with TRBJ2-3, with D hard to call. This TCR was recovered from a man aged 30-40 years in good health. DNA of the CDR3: TGTGCCAGCAGTCCGCCGAGTCTAAGCACAGATACGCAGTATTTT. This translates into CASSPPSLSTDTQYF.